Following are 16 T cell receptor beta chains from one sample sequenced in a study of T cells after yellow fever vaccination. TCRdb ran MiXCR on the 5' RACE reads and lists one entry per CDR3 protein. The repertoire holds about 330,000 distinct CDR3 sequences, with over 4% as singletons. The sequencing here drew on PBMCs, taken 5 days after the yellow fever booster vaccination. Receptors were obtained from a man aged 18 to 30 who received the YFV17D yellow fever vaccine.

This sequence joins TRBV7-6 and TRBJ2-2; D is uncertain. Germline values: CDR1 SGHVS, CDR2 FNYEAQ. This CDR3 contains 14 residues. Trimming removed 2 bases at V and 3 bases at J, with 7 bases between. The CDR3 protein is CASSLPADTGELFF. The CDR3 DNA is TGTGCCAGCAGCTTACCGGCAGACACCGGGGAGCTGTTTTTT.

There are many counts of this clonotype. The chain carries TRBV12-3 or TRBV12-4 and TRBJ2-4, with D possibly matching TRBD1 (5 bases). Between the trimmed V and J ends, which lost 6 bases and 5 bases, there was a span of 11 bases. The CDR3 runs to 13 residues. The CDR3 region is CASSRGAENIQYF. Here the CDR3 DNA reads TGTGCCAGCAGCCGTGGGGCGGAAAACATTCAGTACTTC.

Only a few counts were recorded for this clonotype. The chain joins TRBV7-2 to TRBJ1-2; D gene unclear. The length of the CDR3 is 15 residues. Trimming removed 4 bases from V and 7 bases from J, with 19 bases in between. Germline V gene sequence: CDR1 SGHTA, CDR2 FQGNSA. CDR3 in amino acids: CASSSPRARSGGYTF. CDR3 DNA sequence: TGTGCCAGCAGCTCGCCCCGGGCCCGCTCAGGTGGCTACACCTTC.

This clonotype was observed a few times. The rearrangement joins TRBV5-4 to TRBJ2-3, with D hard to call. Between the trimmed V and J ends, which lost 6 bases and 1 base, there was a span of 9 bases. CDR3 length: 13 residues. Germline lookup yields CDR1 SGHNT and CDR2 YYREEE (reference sequence). The CDR3 DNA sequence: TGTGCCAGCACCCAGACTCGCACAGATACGCAGTATTTT. It translates to CASTQTRTDTQYF.

This clonotype was picked up many times. This chain joins TRBV6-5 and TRBJ1-2; 10 positions match TRBD1. CDR1 and CDR2 (germline): MNHEY, SVGAGI. J lost 8 bases, V lost 4 bases, and 10 bases had no gene match. This CDR3 contains 15 residues. Here the CDR3 reads CASSSPRDRGYGYTF. CDR3 DNA: TGTGCCAGCAGTTCCCCTAGGGACAGGGGATACGGCTACACCTTC.

The CDR3 protein is CASSLEGRGTGELFF. The DNA for the CDR3 is TGTGCCAGCAGCTTGGAGGGACGGGGCACCGGGGAGCTGTTTTTT. The chain couples TRBV5-6 to TRBJ2-2; D is tentatively TRBD1 or TRBD2 (5 bases each). The CDR3 consists of 15 residues. Germline CDR1 reads SGHDT; CDR2 reads YYEEEE. The ends were cut back, 0 bases at V and 4 bases at J, with 10 bases in the middle.

This clonotype came up a few times. This chain connects TRBV5-5 to TRBJ2-4, with a possible D match to TRBD1 (7 bases). V lost 7 bases and J lost 5, with 16 bases in between. Germline V gene lookup returns CDR1 SGHKS and CDR2 YYEKEE (reference sequence). This CDR3 is built from 14 residues. CDR3 nucleotide sequence: TGTGCCAGCGTTACGGGGGACAGCCAAAACATTCAGTACTTC. It yields the protein CASVTGDSQNIQYF.

There are a few counts of this clonotype. The genes are TRBV5-5 and TRBJ1-5; maybe TRBD1 (5 bases). The ends were cut back, 0 bases at V and 4 bases at J, with 23 bases in the middle. The CDR3 extends over 19 amino acids. Germline V CDR1 and CDR2: SGHKS, YYEKEE (reference sequence). This CDR3 reads CASSLAMGDSGELNQPQHF. CDR3 nucleotide sequence: TGTGCCAGCAGCTTGGCCATGGGTGACAGTGGCGAACTGAATCAGCCCCAGCATTTT.

This clonotype was observed many times. CDR3 sequence: CASTRNAQGAANEKLFF. The CDR3 nucleotides are TGTGCCAGCACCCGAAATGCACAGGGGGCAGCTAATGAAAAACTGTTTTTT. The rearrangement links TRBV4-2 to TRBJ1-4; TRBD1 aligns across 9 bases. Trimming at V came to 7 bases and at J to 3 bases, leaving 12 bases not matched to a gene. The length of the CDR3 is 17 residues. The germline gives CDR1 LGHNA, CDR2 YNFKEQ.

This clonotype is a singleton in its sample. The chain combines TRBV7-9 with TRBJ1-3; D gene ambiguous. The germline V gene encodes CDR1 SEHNR and CDR2 FQNEAQ (reference sequence). Trimming shortened V by 3 bases and J by 3 bases, and 12 bases separated the two germline ends. This CDR3 contains 15 residues. CDR3 nucleotides: TGTGCCAGCAGCTTTTCTGGCACAGTTGGAAACACCATATATTTT. Translation: CASSFSGTVGNTIYF.

This clonotype was found many times. This rearrangement joins TRBV7-2 to TRBJ2-7; 7 nucleotides line up with TRBD2. Trimming at V came to 1 base and at J to 0 bases, leaving 3 bases not matched to a gene. Germline V gene lookup returns CDR1 SGHTA and CDR2 FQGNSA. This CDR3 has 15 amino acids. CDR3 sequence (DNA): TGTGCCAGCAGCTTAGGGCGGGGGAGCTCCTACGAGCAGTACTTC. Amino acids: CASSLGRGSSYEQYF.

This clonotype has only a few counts. V and J are TRBV7-9 and TRBJ1-1; no clear D. The germline V gene has CDR1 SEHNR and CDR2 FQNEAQ (reference sequence). CDR3 length: 12 residues. Trimming left V 5 bases short and J 7 bases short, with 11 bases between. The CDR3 region is CASSPVQLEAFF. DNA of the CDR3: TGTGCCAGCAGCCCTGTTCAACTTGAAGCTTTCTTT.

This clonotype showed up just a few times. The gene calls are TRBV6-5 and TRBJ2-5, with 12 bases matching TRBD2. The CDR3 covers 16 residues. Germline CDR1 reads MNHEY; CDR2 reads SVGAGI. With 6 bases clipped from V and 5 bases from J, the junction kept 10 bases outside the gene matches. CDR3 amino acids: CASRALAGGLRETQYF. CDR3 nucleotides: TGTGCCAGCAGGGCCCTAGCGGGGGGGCTCCGGGAGACCCAGTACTTC.

The V gene is TRBV5-1, the J gene TRBJ1-1; D ambiguous. The germline CDR1 and CDR2 sequences are SGHRS and YFSETQ. The CDR3 is made up of 15 amino acids. The V and J ends lost 0 bases and 1 base respectively, with 10 bases between them. CDR3 sequence: CASSLGGWGNTEAFF. In DNA form, the CDR3 reads TGCGCCAGCAGCTTGGGCGGATGGGGGAACACTGAAGCTTTCTTT.

This clonotype turned up a few times. The rearrangement uses TRBV18 and TRBJ2-1; D gene ambiguous. This CDR3 comprises 13 residues. Trimming stripped 2 bases from V and 10 bases from J, with 12 bases between. Germline assignment: CDR1 KGHSH and CDR2 LQKENI. For the CDR3, the DNA is TGTGCCAGCTCACCAACCGCCGGCCGGGAGCAGTTCTTC. Translated: CASSPTAGREQFF.

This clonotype was counted many times. The chain employs TRBV29-1 and TRBJ2-7; TRBD1 aligns across 9 bases. After removal of 6 bases from V and 5 bases from J, the junction contained 2 bases not matched to a gene. Germline V gives CDR1 SQVTM, CDR2 ANQGSEA. The CDR3 covers 11 residues. The DNA of the CDR3 is TGCAGCGTGGACAGGGGAGACGAGCAGTACTTC. Its translation: CSVDRGDEQYF.